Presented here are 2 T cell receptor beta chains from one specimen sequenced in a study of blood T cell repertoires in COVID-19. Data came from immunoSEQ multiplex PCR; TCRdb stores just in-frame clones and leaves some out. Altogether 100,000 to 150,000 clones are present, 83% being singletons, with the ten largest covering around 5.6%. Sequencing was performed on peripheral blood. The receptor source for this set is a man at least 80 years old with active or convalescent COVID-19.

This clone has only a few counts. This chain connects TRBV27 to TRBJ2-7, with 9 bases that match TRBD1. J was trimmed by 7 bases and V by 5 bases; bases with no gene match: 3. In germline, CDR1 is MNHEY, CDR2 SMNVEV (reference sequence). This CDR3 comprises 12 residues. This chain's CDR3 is CASSMGQGEQYF. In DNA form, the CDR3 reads TGTGCCAGCAGTATGGGACAGGGAGAGCAGTACTTC.

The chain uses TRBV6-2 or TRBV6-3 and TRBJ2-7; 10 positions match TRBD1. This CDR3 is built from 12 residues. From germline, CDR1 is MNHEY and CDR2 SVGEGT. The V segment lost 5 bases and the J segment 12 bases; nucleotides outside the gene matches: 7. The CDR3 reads CASSRTGGIMYF. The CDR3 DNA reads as TGTGCCAGCAGTCGGACAGGGGGGATAATGTACTTC.